This TCR beta chain was sequenced for a study of cytomegalovirus exposure and HLA in healthy donors. Overall study results and limits: Researchers counted 164 TCR beta chains as cytomegalovirus-associated.

Data came from immunoSEQ multiplex PCR; TCRdb stores just in-frame clones and leaves some out. This table has about 160,000 clones, about 96% appearing once. CDR1 SGHTA and CDR2 FQGNSA come from the germline V gene. V lost 0 bases and J lost 0, with 12 bases in between. The CDR3 is 16 amino acids. As to this clone: Its antigen remains unknown.

Sequencing used PBMCs. The chain uses TRBV7-2 and TRBJ2-7; D ambiguous. The receptor comes from a woman aged 18-29 years in good health and CMV-seronegative. CDR3 nucleotide sequence: TGTGCCAGCAGCTTAGCATTGGCAGGAAGCTCCTACGAGCAGTACTTC. It translates to CASSLALAGSSYEQYF.